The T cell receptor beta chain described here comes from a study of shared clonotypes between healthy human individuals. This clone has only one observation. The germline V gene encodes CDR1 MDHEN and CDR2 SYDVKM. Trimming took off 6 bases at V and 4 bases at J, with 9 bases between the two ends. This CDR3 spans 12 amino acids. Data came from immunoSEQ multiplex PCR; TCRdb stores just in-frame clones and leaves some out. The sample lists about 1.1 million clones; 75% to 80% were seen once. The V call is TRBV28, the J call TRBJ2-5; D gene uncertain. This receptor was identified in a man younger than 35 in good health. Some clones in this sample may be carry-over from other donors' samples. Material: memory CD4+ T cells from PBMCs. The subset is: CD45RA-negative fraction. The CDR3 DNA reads TGTGCCAGCAGGGAGTCGGCAGAGACCCAGTACTTC. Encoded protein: CASRESAETQYF.